This T cell receptor beta chain derives from a study of blood T cells in healthy people across ages. Looked up from germline, CDR1 is SGHVS and CDR2 is FQNEAQ. Trimming at V came to 5 bases and at J to 14 bases, leaving 15 bases not matched to a gene. The CDR3 totals 15 residues. This clonotype has only a few counts. Caucasian, healthy and from Russia, the donors were aged between about 6 and 90. The authors ran a second PCR of about 6 to 12 cycles using a sample-barcoded 5' primer and a J-beta primer mix. Every cDNA molecule bore a tag from a template-switch adaptor containing 12 random nucleotides. One entry per CDR3 protein results from TCRdb running MiXCR on the 5' RACE reads. The table lists fewer than 700,000 distinct CDR3 sequences, around 43% of them singletons.

The V gene is TRBV7-8, the J gene TRBJ1-6; 7 nucleotides agree with TRBD1. Specimen: blood. This sequence was found in a man older than 75 in good health. The CDR3 loop is CASSPPTTGLSTLHF. For the CDR3, the DNA is TGTGCCAGCAGCCCACCCACGACAGGGCTATCGACCCTCCACTTT.